This TCR beta chain originates from a study of T cell responses to AZD1222 COVID-19 vaccine (dated by TCRdb to about 2021). Describing the broader study: AZD1222 recipients with second doses at about 4 weeks or about 12 weeks were pooled, because spike-specific TCR depth and breadth did not differ between schedules. Trial participants were enrolled by age into subgroups of 18-55, 56-69 and 70-plus years, and around 150, 29 and 61 TCR-sequenced participants, respectively, were included in these subgroups. TCR sequencing was performed for 230 to 250 trial participants, of whom around 210 were given two doses of AZD1222 and around 25 were given two doses of MenACWY control vaccine.

The CDR3 numbers 16 residues from cysteine through phenylalanine. Only the CDR3 region is kept as DNA, spanning 48 bases read in frame from base 1. V is clipped by 1 base and J by 2 bases, and the sequence between their germline boundaries is 12 bases long. CDR1 and CDR2, looked up from the germline V gene (reference sequence), are LNHNV and YYDKDF. The CDR3 regions of human TCRbeta chains were analyzed by immunosequencing. The authors' analysis ran thus. Repertoire TCRs were matched against a reference library of SARS-CoV-2-specific TCRs generated with the MIRA antigen-specificity platform. Breadth meant the fraction of unique TCRs that were SARS-CoV-2-associated, whereas depth meant the fraction of total T cells that were SARS-CoV-2-associated. Using the MIRA data, every spike-specific TCR was mapped to the spike region that the TCR reacted to and assigned to either a CD4 or a CD8 class. Log10-transformed breadth and depth values were compared by one-way ANOVA with Sidak's multiple comparisons tests. TCRdb's version of the immuneACCESS table is confined to in-frame rearrangements and falls short of the full clone set. An unresolved V gene accounts for under half of the shortfall where checked; the remainder is of unknown origin. V and J calls and clone size are those listed in that table; D and trimming were worked out from the DNA. A total of about 140,000 clones appear in this sample, 75% to 90% of them only once. Of the sample, approximately 4.5% is held by the ten largest clones.

The paper as a whole reports these results and caveats: The whole spike protein was spanned by vaccine-associated CD4 TCRs, and dominant responses were seen in regions 160-218 and 743-854. Nearly half of unique spike-specific TCRs reportedly recognized epitopes outside regions mutated in the B.1.351 and B.1.1.7 variants. Participants were mostly white British, with more females than males. The authors suggested clonal diversity may have been underestimated. In the small 56-69-year group, the increase in depth fell short of significance, most likely because of low power. Conclusions about previously exposed vaccinees were limited because only six AZD1222 recipients were SARS-CoV-2 seropositive at baseline. Because no samples from the day 14 peak response were available, repertoires could be characterized only after the peak T cell response. A significant rise in spike-specific TCR breadth and depth was observed after two AZD1222 doses relative to day 0 and relative to MenACWY recipients.

Worth noting for this clone: Its antigen is still unknown. No base quality values were provided; no much bigger clone lies one nucleotide off.

This specimen's time point label, interpreted: baseline before first vaccination. Samples from vaccinated people were obtained from the UK trials COV001 and COV002, which included a single-blind randomized controlled phase 2/3 trial of AZD1222 (ChAdOx1 nCoV-19) in healthy adults. For TCRbeta chain sequencing, PBMC samples were collected from trial participants at day 0 and at day 28 after the second dose. Sequences were derived from peripheral blood, sampled on day 0 of AZD1222 vaccination. The clonotype was recovered from an adult in good health. This receptor chain uses TRBV15 and TRBJ1-5, with the D gene not clear enough to name. The CDR3 is CATSRAGDPRNQPQHF. The DNA sequence follows: TGTGCCACCAGCAGAGCAGGAGACCCCCGCAATCAGCCCCAGCATTTT.